What follows are 19 T cell receptor beta chains derived from one specimen sequenced in a study of human CD8 memory T cell subsets. A UMI-labeled 5' RACE approach was the method that produced the TCR beta libraries. TCRdb reprocessed the 5' RACE reads and stores each CDR3 protein as one record, lacking DNA. The sample includes 6,500 to 9,000 distinct CDR3 sequences. The sample consisted of CD8+ T cells from PBMCs. The receptors originated from a human donor in good health.

This chain joins TRBV19 and TRBJ1-5; absent DNA, TCRdb's TRBD1 call cannot be checked. Germline V lookup: CDR1 LNHDA, CDR2 SQIVND (reference sequence). The CDR3 loop spans 14 amino acids. CDR3 in amino acids: CASSYGDTYQPQHF.

The chain combines TRBV7-9 with TRBJ2-3; lacking DNA, the TRBD1 call made by TCRdb goes unchecked. This CDR3 has 14 residues. Germline V lookup: CDR1 SEHNR, CDR2 FQNEAQ (reference sequence). CDR3 sequence: CASRDPGSGDTQYF.

The chain recombines TRBV4-2 with TRBJ1-5. The CDR3 length is 13 residues. Germline CDR1 reads LGHNA; CDR2 reads YNFKEQ. The CDR3 spells CASSQDNNQPQHF.

V and J are TRBV4-1 and TRBJ2-1; without DNA, the TCRdb call of TRBD1 cannot be checked. The V gene's germline CDR1 is MGHRA and CDR2 YSYEKL. This CDR3 contains 15 residues. CDR3 protein: CASSQVRGGYNEQFF.

V is TRBV5-1 and J is TRBJ2-7; TCRdb's D call, TRBD1, is unchecked because there is no DNA. CDR3 size: 14 residues. Germline-derived CDR1 and CDR2 are SGHRS and YFSETQ. CDR3 sequence reads: CASSLPDRVYEQYF.

The chain recombines TRBV3-1 with TRBJ1-5; no DNA is available, so the TRBD1 call from TCRdb remains unchecked. CDR1 and CDR2 from the germline V gene are LGHDT and YNNKEL (reference sequence). CDR3 length: 15 residues. The CDR3 is CASSQTPGQNQPQHF.

The chain recombines TRBV7-6 with TRBJ1-1; checking the TCRdb D call of TRBD1 is not possible without DNA. The germline gives CDR1 SGHVS, CDR2 FNYEAQ. The length of the CDR3 is 17 residues. The CDR3 region is CASSLSPGQGFFGEAFF.

The V and J genes are TRBV20-1 and TRBJ2-3; TCRdb calls TRBD2, which cannot be checked without DNA. The germline gives CDR1 DFQATT, CDR2 SNEGSKA (reference sequence). This CDR3 contains 15 residues. This CDR3 reads CSARSRLAKTDTQYF.

This rearrangement joins TRBV19 to TRBJ2-5; TCRdb names TRBD2, which stays unverified in the absence of DNA. Per germline, CDR1 LNHDA and CDR2 SQIVND (reference sequence). There are 14 residues in the CDR3. CDR3 residues: CASSITSGGETQYF. Drawing the rest from reference TRBV19 and TRBJ2-5, the complete variable domain is DGGITQSPKYLFRKEGQNVTLSCEQNLNHDAMYWYRQDPGQGLRLIYYSQIVNDFQKGDIAEGYSVSREKKESFPLTVTSAQKNPTAFYLCASSITSGGETQYFGPGTRLLVL.

The chain recombines TRBV4-1 with TRBJ2-7. Per germline, CDR1 MGHRA and CDR2 YSYEKL. The CDR3 has 15 amino acids. CDR3 residues: CASSQEWGSSYEQYF.

The rearrangement links TRBV5-1 to TRBJ1-5. The CDR3 extends over 16 amino acids. Per the germline V gene, CDR1 is SGHRS and CDR2 is YFSETQ. The CDR3 loop reads CASSGEDASGNQPQHF.

The rearrangement uses TRBV12-3 or TRBV12-4 and TRBJ2-1. CDR3 length: 13 amino acids. The CDR3 sequence: CASSPKISGEQFF.

This chain uses TRBV11-2 with TRBJ2-2; TCRdb indicates TRBD1, and absent DNA this call remains unverified. CDR1 and CDR2 (germline): SGHAT, FQNNGV. This CDR3 is 20 amino acids long. The CDR3: CASSLAGWAAGQGNTGELFF.

The rearrangement uses TRBV7-6 and TRBJ1-1; TCRdb designates TRBD1, a call that cannot be tested without DNA. The length of the CDR3 is 13 residues. The germline gives CDR1 SGHVS, CDR2 FNYEAQ. CDR3 in amino acids: CASSLETGQEAFF.

The chain combines TRBV4-1 with TRBJ2-4; the TRBD1 assignment by TCRdb is unverifiable without DNA. Per the germline V gene, CDR1 is MGHRA and CDR2 is YSYEKL. The CDR3 extends over 15 amino acids. The CDR3 is CASSHRQVAKNIQYF.

The chain couples TRBV29-1 to TRBJ2-7; TCRdb gives TRBD1 as the D gene, but with no DNA this cannot be confirmed. The length of the CDR3 is 17 residues. Germline CDR1 SQVTM, CDR2 ANQGSEA. The CDR3: CSVAGGSTGGNLYEQYF.

V is TRBV20-1 and J is TRBJ2-3; the TCRdb D gene call, TRBD2, has no DNA to confirm it. The CDR3 is 17 amino acids. Germline CDR1 DFQATT, CDR2 SNEGSKA (reference sequence). CDR3: CSARPAGNSGGGDTQYF.

The chain carries TRBV27 and TRBJ2-2. Germline loops: CDR1 MNHEY, CDR2 SMNVEV (reference sequence). The CDR3 runs to 12 residues. Here the CDR3 reads CASSPNTGELFF.

This sequence joins TRBV20-1 and TRBJ2-7; without DNA, the TCRdb call of TRBD1 cannot be checked. The germline gives CDR1 DFQATT, CDR2 SNEGSKA (reference sequence). This CDR3 comprises 11 residues. This CDR3 reads CSAVRASEQYF.